A selection of T cell receptor beta chains follows, all from one sample in a study of T-cell reconstitution after alpha-beta-depleted transplantation in children. TCRdb reprocessed the PCR reads with MiXCR, giving one entry per CDR3 protein. The sample yields some 340,000 distinct CDR3 sequences, about a tenth seen once. The sample here was PBMCs from the stem cell graft donor, taken from the stem cell graft. The receptors were sampled from a human donor who donated a stem cell graft to a child with acute lymphoblastic leukemia. The CDR3 runs from the conserved cysteine through the conserved F or W. The order of the fields is V gene, D gene, J gene, CDR3 length, clone size, CDR3 protein, CDR3 DNA. A D gene is named only where the DNA matches it firmly. Rows may omit the clone size; those that give it use once, few, many or a size class.

TRBV10-3	.	TRBJ2-2	14	.	CAISADSSPGELFF	TGTGCCATCAGTGCCGACAGTTCCCCCGGGGAGCTGTTTTTT
TRBV3-1	TRBD2	TRBJ2-1	16	few	CASSRLAGITTDEQFF	TGTGCCAGCAGCCGCCTAGCGGGGATAACGACAGATGAGCAGTTCTTC
TRBV12-3/TRBV12-4	.	TRBJ2-1	13	few	CASSPRSHPEQFF	TGTGCCAGCAGTCCCCGTTCACACCCTGAGCAGTTCTTC
TRBV2	TRBD2	TRBJ2-1	15	.	CASSEWASGKDEQFF	TGTGCCAGCAGTGAATGGGCTAGCGGGAAGGATGAGCAGTTCTTC
TRBV29-1	.	TRBJ1-1	14	many	CSVGRDTLNTEAFF	TGCAGCGTTGGGAGGGACACCTTGAACACTGAAGCTTTCTTT
TRBV11-1	TRBD1	TRBJ2-2	16	few	CASSFGQGTGTGELFF	TGTGCCAGCAGCTTCGGACAGGGAACGGGGACCGGGGAGCTGTTTTTT
TRBV7-8	TRBD1	TRBJ2-2	17	few	CASIHAGAGGNTGELFF	TGTGCCAGCATCCATGCTGGGGCAGGGGGGAACACCGGGGAGCTGTTTTTT
TRBV10-3	TRBD1	TRBJ2-3	15	few	CAIRRTGGIADTQYF	TGTGCCATCAGAAGGACAGGGGGCATCGCAGATACGCAGTATTTT
TRBV4-3	.	TRBJ2-5	14	.	CASSHYSGQETQYF	TGCGCCAGCAGCCATTATAGCGGCCAAGAGACCCAGTACTTC
TRBV20-1	TRBD2	TRBJ2-3	17	few	CSARDTASGASTDTQYF	TGCAGTGCTAGAGATACGGCTAGCGGGGCCAGCACAGATACGCAGTATTTT
TRBV7-9	.	TRBJ2-7	15	few	CASSLVLGVDDEQYF	TGTGCCAGCAGCTTAGTGTTAGGGGTCGACGACGAGCAGTACTTC
TRBV27	TRBD1	TRBJ2-5	14	many	CASSPTDREETQYF	TGTGCCAGCAGTCCAACTGACAGGGAAGAGACCCAGTACTTC
TRBV5-1	.	TRBJ2-7	12	.	CASSLEAWEQYF	TGCGCCAGCAGTCTGGAGGCATGGGAGCAGTACTTC
TRBV29-1	TRBD2	TRBJ2-1	14	many	CSVDRTSGRNEQFF	TGCAGCGTTGACAGGACTAGCGGGCGCAATGAGCAGTTCTTC
TRBV7-8	.	TRBJ2-5	13	.	CASSSNPGETQYF	TGTGCCAGCAGCTCGAACCCTGGGGAGACCCAGTACTTC
TRBV27	.	TRBJ2-7	16	.	CASSLQGQSSSYEQYF	TGTGCCAGCAGTTTACAAGGGCAGTCAAGCTCCTACGAGCAGTACTTC
TRBV7-9	.	TRBJ2-7	13	.	CASDSEEAYEQYF	TGTGCCAGCGACTCTGAGGAGGCCTACGAGCAGTACTTC
TRBV20-1	TRBD2	TRBJ2-7	13	.	CSAAHGLGYEQYF	TGCAGTGCTGCTCACGGACTAGGCTACGAGCAGTACTTC
TRBV9	TRBD1	TRBJ2-7	18	few	CASSVGARGLLGPHEQYF	TGTGCCAGCAGCGTAGGTGCCAGGGGGTTATTGGGCCCGCACGAGCAGTACTTC
TRBV7-2	.	TRBJ2-1	15	few	CASSFLRDPRNEQFF	TGTGCCAGCAGCTTCCTCCGGGACCCGAGGAATGAGCAGTTCTTC
TRBV29-1	TRBD1	TRBJ1-2	16	.	CSVEGGRGSTSDGYTF	TGCAGCGTTGAAGGCGGCAGGGGGTCGACGTCGGATGGCTACACCTTC
TRBV20-1	.	TRBJ2-7	11	.	CSARGGDEQYF	TGCAGTGCTAGAGGAGGGGACGAGCAGTACTTC
TRBV20-1	TRBD2	TRBJ2-7	16	few	CSAATGTSGSIYEQYF	TGCAGTGCGGCGACCGGGACTAGCGGGAGTATCTACGAGCAGTACTTC
TRBV3-1	TRBD2	TRBJ2-1	15	few	CASSHLASGYNEQFF	TGTGCCAGCTCGCACTTGGCTAGCGGATACAATGAGCAGTTCTTC
TRBV10-3	.	TRBJ1-2	13	few	CAISESGGYGYTF	TGTGCCATCAGTGAGTCGGGGGGCTATGGCTACACCTTC
TRBV4-1	TRBD1	TRBJ1-2	16	many	CASSQVLGGRFYGYTF	TGCGCCAGCAGCCAAGTACTAGGGGGCAGGTTCTATGGCTACACCTTC
TRBV7-2	.	TRBJ2-4	16	few	CASSPPPGVAKNIQYF	TGTGCCAGCAGCCCCCCGCCGGGGGTAGCCAAAAACATTCAGTACTTC
TRBV20-1	TRBD2	TRBJ2-6	18	.	CSARDLAGGQAGANVLTF	TGCAGTGCTAGAGATTTGGCGGGAGGTCAGGCTGGGGCCAACGTCCTGACTTTC